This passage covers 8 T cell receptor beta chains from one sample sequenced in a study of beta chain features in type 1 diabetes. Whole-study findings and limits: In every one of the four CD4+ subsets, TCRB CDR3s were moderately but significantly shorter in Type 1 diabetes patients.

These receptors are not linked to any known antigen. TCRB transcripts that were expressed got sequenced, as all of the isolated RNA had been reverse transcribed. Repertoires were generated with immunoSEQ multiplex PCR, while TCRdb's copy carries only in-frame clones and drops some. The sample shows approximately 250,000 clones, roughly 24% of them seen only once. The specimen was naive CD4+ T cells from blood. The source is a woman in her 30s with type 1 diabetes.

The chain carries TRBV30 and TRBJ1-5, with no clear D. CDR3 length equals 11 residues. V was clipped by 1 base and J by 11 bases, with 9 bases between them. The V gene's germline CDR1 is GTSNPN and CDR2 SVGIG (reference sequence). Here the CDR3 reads CAWSGQAAQHF. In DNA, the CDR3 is TGTGCCTGGAGTGGGCAGGCCGCCCAGCATTTT. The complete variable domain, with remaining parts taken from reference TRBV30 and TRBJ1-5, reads SQTIHQWPATLVQPVGSPLSLECTVEGTSNPNLYWYRQAAGRGLQLLFYSVGIGQISSEVPQNLSASRPQDRQFILSSKKLLLSDSGFYLCAWSGQAAQHFGDGTRLSIL.

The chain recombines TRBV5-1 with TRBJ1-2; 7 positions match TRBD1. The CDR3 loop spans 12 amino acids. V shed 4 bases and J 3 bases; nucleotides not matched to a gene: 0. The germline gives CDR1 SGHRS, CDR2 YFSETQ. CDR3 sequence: CASSGQDYGYTF. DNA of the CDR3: TGCGCCAGCAGCGGACAGGACTATGGCTACACCTTC.

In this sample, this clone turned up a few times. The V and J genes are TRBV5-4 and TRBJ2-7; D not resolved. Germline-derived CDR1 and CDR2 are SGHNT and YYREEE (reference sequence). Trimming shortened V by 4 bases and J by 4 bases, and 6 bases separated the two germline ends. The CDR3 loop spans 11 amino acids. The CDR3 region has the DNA TGTGCCAGCAGCACATCATACGAGCAGTACTTC. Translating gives CASSTSYEQYF.

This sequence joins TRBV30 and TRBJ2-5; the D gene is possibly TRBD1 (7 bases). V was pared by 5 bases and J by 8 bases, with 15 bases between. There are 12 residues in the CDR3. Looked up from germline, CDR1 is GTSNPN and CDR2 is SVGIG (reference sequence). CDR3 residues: CAWAGGGFTQYF. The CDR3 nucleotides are TGTGCCTGGGCTGGAGGGGGCTTCACCCAGTACTTC.

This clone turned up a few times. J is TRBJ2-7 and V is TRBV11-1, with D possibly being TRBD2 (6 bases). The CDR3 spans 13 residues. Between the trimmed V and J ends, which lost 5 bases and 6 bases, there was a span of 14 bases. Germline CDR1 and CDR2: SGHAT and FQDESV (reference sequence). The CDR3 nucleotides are TGTGCCAGCAGCGTCGCCGCGGGGCGCGAGCAGTACTTC. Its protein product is CASSVAAGREQYF. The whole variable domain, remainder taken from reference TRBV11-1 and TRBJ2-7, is EAEVAQSPRYKITEKSQAVAFWCDPISGHATLYWYRQILGQGPELLVQFQDESVVDDSQLPKDRFSAERLKGVDSTLKIQPAELGDSAMYLCASSVAAGREQYFGPGTRLTVT.

The CDR3 loop reads CASSGLAASNEQFF. In nucleotides, the CDR3 is TGTGCCAGCTCAGGGCTAGCGGCGAGTAATGAGCAGTTCTTC. The chain has TRBV18 and TRBJ2-1; 7 nucleotides align to TRBD2. J was trimmed by 7 bases and V by 5 bases; bases with no gene match: 8. Germline V gene lookup returns CDR1 KGHSH and CDR2 LQKENI. The CDR3 extends over 14 amino acids. Complete variable domain (other parts from reference TRBV18 and TRBJ2-1): NAGVMQNPRHLVRRRGQEARLRCSPMKGHSHVYWYRQLPEEGLKFMVYLQKENIIDESGMPKERFSAEFPKEGPSILRIQQVVRGDSAAYFCASSGLAASNEQFFGPGTRLTVL.

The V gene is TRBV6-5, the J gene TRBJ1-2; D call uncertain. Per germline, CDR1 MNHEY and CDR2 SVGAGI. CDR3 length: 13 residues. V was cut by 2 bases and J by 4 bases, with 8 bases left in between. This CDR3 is CASSYEGVYGYTF. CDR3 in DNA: TGTGCCAGCAGTTACGAGGGAGTCTATGGCTACACCTTC.

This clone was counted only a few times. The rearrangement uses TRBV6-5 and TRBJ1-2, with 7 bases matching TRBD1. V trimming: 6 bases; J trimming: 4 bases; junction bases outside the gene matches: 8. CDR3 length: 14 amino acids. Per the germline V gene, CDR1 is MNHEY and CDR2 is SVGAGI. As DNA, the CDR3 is TGTGCCAGCAGCCAACGGACAGGCGCCTATGGCTACACCTTC. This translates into CASSQRTGAYGYTF.